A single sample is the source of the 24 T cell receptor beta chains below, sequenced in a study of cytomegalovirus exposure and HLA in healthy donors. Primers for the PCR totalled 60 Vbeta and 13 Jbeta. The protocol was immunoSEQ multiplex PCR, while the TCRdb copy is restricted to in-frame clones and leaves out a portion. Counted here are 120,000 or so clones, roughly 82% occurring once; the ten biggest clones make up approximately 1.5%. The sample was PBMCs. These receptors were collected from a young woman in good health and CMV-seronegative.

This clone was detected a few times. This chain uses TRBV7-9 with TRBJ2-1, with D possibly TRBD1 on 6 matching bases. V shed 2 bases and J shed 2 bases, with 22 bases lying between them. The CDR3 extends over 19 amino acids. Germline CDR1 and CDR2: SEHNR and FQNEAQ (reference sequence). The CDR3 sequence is CASSLILARDTLPYNEQFF. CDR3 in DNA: TGTGCCAGCAGCTTAATCCTTGCACGGGACACCCTGCCCTACAATGAGCAGTTCTTC. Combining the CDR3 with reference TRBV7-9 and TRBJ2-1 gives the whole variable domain DTGVSQNPRHKITKRGQNVTFRCDPISEHNRLYWYRQTLGQGPEFLTYFQNEAQLEKSRLLSDRFSAERPKGSFSTLEIQRTEQGDSAMYLCASSLILARDTLPYNEQFFGPGTRLTVL.

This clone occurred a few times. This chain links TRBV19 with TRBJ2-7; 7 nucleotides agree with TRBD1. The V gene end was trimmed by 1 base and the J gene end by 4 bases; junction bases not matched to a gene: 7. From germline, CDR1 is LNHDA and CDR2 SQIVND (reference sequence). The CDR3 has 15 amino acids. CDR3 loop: CASSIGQGVMYEQYF. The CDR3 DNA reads TGTGCCAGTAGTATAGGACAGGGCGTTATGTACGAGCAGTACTTC.

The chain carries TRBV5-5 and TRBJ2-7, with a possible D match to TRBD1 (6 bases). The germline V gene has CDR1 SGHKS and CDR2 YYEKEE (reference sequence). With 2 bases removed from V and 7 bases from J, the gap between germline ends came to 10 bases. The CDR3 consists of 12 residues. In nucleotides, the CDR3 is TGTGCCAGCAGCTTCCAGGGGCGGGAGCAGTACTTC. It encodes CASSFQGREQYF.

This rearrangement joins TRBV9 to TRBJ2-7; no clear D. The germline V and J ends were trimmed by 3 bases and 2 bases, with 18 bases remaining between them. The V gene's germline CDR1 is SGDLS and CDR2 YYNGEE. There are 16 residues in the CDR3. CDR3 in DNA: TGTGCCAGCAGCGCCTCTCGTCCCGGGTCCCCCTACGAGCAGTACTTC. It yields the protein CASSASRPGSPYEQYF.

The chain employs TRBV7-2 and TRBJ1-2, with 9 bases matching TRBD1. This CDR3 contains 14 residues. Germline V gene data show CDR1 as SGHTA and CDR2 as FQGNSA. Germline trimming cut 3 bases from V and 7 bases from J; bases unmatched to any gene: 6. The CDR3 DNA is TGTGCCAGCAGCTTTTTTAAACAGGGGGCTGGCTACACCTTC. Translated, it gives CASSFFKQGAGYTF.

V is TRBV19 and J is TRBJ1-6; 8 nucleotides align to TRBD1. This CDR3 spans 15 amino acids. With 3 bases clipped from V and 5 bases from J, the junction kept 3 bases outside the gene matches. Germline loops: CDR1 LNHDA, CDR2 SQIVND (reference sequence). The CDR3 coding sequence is TGTGCCAGTAGTATCGCGACAGGGGATAATTCACCCCTCCACTTT. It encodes CASSIATGDNSPLHF.

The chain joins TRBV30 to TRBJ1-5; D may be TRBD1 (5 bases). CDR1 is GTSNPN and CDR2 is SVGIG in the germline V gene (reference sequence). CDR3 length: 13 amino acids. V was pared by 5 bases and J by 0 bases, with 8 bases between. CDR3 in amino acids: CAWQTVSNQPQHF. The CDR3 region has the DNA TGTGCCTGGCAGACAGTTAGCAATCAGCCCCAGCATTTT.

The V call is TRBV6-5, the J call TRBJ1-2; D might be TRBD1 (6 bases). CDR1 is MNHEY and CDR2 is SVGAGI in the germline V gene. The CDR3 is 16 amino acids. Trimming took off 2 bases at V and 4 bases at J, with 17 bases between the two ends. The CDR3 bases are TGTGCCAGCAGTTACGGACGGGGGGCTTTTTTCTATGGCTACACCTTC. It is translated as CASSYGRGAFFYGYTF.

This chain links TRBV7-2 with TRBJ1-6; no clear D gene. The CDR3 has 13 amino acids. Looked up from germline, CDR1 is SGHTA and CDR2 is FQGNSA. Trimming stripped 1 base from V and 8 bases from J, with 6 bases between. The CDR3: CASSLVSDSPLHF. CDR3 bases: TGTGCCAGCAGCTTAGTTTCCGATTCACCCCTCCACTTT.

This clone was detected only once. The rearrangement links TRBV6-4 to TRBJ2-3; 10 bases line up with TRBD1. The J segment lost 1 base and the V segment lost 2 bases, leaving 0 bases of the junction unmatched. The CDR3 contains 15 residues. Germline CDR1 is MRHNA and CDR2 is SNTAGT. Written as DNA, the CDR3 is TGTGCCAGCAGTGACGGGACAGGGGGCACAGATACGCAGTATTTT. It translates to CASSDGTGGTDTQYF.

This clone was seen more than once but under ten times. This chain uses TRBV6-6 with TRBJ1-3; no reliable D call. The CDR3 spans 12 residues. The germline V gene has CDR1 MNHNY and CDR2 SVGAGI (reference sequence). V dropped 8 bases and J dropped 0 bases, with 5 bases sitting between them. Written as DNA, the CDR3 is TGTGCCAGCTGCGACTCTGGAAACACCATATATTTT. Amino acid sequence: CASCDSGNTIYF.

The CDR3 DNA reads TGTGCCATCAGTGAAGTGCAGGGTAGCGGGGGGGGTAATGAGCAGTTCTTC. It is translated as CAISEVQGSGGGNEQFF. V gene TRBV10-3 combines with J gene TRBJ2-1; 11 bases are a match to TRBD2. The germline gives CDR1 ENHRY, CDR2 SYGVKD. This CDR3 comprises 17 residues. With V trimmed by 3 bases and J by 7 bases, 11 bases remained unmatched.

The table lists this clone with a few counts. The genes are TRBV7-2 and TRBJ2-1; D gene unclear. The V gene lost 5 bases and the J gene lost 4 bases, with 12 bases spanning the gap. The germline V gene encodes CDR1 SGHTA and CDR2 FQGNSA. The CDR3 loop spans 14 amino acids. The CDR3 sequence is CASSPRAKYNEQFF. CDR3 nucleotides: TGTGCCAGCAGCCCGCGAGCCAAATACAATGAGCAGTTCTTC.

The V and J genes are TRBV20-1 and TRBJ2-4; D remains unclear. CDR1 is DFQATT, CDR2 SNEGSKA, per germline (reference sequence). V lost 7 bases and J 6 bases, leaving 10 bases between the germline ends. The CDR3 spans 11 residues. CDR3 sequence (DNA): TGCAGTGTTTTTGCTAGAAACATTCAGTACTTC. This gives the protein CSVFARNIQYF.

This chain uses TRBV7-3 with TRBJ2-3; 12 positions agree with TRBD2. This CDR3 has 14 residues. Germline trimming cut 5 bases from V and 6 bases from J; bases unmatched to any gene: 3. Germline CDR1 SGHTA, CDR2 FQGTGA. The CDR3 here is CASSRGTSGDTQYF. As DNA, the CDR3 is TGTGCCAGCAGCCGAGGGACTAGCGGGGATACGCAGTATTTT.

CDR3 region: CASSTGSLPYEQYF. The CDR3 DNA is TGTGCCAGCAGTACAGGGTCCCTTCCCTACGAGCAGTACTTC. This chain joins TRBV27 and TRBJ2-7, with D possibly being TRBD1 (6 bases). CDR3 length equals 14 residues. CDR1 is MNHEY and CDR2 is SMNVEV in the germline V gene (reference sequence). Trimming shortened V by 5 bases and J by 2 bases, and 13 bases separated the two germline ends.

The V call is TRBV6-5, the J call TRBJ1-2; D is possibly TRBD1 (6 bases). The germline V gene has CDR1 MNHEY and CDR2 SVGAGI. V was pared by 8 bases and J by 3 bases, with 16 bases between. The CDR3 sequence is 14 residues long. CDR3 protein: CASDRTVRDYGYTF. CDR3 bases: TGTGCCAGCGACCGGACAGTCCGTGACTATGGCTACACCTTC.

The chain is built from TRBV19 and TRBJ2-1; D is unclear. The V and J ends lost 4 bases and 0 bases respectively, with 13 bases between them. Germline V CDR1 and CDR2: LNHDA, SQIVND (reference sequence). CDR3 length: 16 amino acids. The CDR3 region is CASSSTGSLSYNEQFF. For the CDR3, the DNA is TGTGCCAGTAGTAGCACCGGGTCCCTCTCCTACAATGAGCAGTTCTTC.

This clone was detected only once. CDR3 in DNA: TGTGCCACCAGCAGAGATGAGGGCAGTGAAGCTTTCTTT. Amino acid sequence: CATSRDEGSEAFF. The chain is built from TRBV15 and TRBJ1-1; D gene unclear. CDR1 and CDR2 (germline): LNHNV, YYDKDF (reference sequence). Trimming took off 0 bases at V and 7 bases at J, with 9 bases between the two ends. The CDR3 length is 13 residues.

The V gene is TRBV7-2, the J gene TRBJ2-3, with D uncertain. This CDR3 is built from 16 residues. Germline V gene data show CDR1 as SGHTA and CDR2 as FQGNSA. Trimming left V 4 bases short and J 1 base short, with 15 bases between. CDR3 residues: CASSSRSKLRTDTQYF. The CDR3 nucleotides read TGTGCCAGCAGCTCCCGGTCGAAGCTGCGCACAGATACGCAGTATTTT. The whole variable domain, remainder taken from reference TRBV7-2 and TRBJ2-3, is GAGVSQSPSNKVTEKGKDVELRCDPISGHTALYWYRQSLGQGLEFLIYFQGNSAPDKSGLPSDRFSAERTGGSVSTLTIQRTQQEDSAVYLCASSSRSKLRTDTQYFGPGTRLTVL.

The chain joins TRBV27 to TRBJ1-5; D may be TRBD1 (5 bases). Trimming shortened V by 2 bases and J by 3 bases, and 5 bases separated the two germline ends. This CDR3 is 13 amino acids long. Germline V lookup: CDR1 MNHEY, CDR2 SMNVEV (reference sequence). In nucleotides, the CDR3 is TGTGCCAGCAGTTTAGGGGCCAATCAGCCCCAGCATTTT. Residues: CASSLGANQPQHF.

The CDR3 DNA is TGTGCCAGCAGCGAGGGGGGAGCGGGGGGGATAGAGACCCAGTACTTC. Its translation: CASSEGGAGGIETQYF. The V and J genes are TRBV9 and TRBJ2-5, with 10 positions matching TRBD2. This CDR3 is 16 amino acids long. The germline gives CDR1 SGDLS, CDR2 YYNGEE. J gave up 4 bases and V 3 bases, and 9 bases lay outside the gene matches.

The CDR3: CASSPQGEDGYTF. DNA of the CDR3: TGTGCCAGCAGCCCCCAGGGGGAAGATGGCTACACCTTC. V and J are TRBV5-4 and TRBJ1-2; 7 bases are shared with TRBD1. Per germline, CDR1 SGHNT and CDR2 YYREEE (reference sequence). The V and J ends lost 4 bases and 6 bases, in that order; junction bases with no gene match: 6. The CDR3 consists of 13 residues.

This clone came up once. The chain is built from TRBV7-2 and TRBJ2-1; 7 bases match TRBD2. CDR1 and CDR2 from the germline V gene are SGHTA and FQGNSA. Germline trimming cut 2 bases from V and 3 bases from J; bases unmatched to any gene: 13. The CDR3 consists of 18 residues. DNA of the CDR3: TGTGCCAGCAGCTTAAAGATCGGAAGCGGGGAGTACTACAATGAGCAGTTCTTC. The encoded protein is CASSLKIGSGEYYNEQFF.